One sample yielded the 21 T cell receptor beta chains listed below, sequenced in a study of shared T cell receptors in the human thymus. TCRdb's table, derived via immunoSEQ multiplex PCR, lists solely in-frame clones and lacks some. The data show 700,000 or so clones, approximately 83% seen once. Another study also made use of these data, one on human thymus T cells.

The sample comprised thymocytes. These receptors were collected from a girl in the first two years of life with a congenital heart defect.

V gene TRBV11-1 combines with J gene TRBJ2-5; 10 positions match TRBD2. From germline, CDR1 is SGHAT and CDR2 FQDESV (reference sequence). This CDR3 comprises 14 residues. The V gene end was trimmed by 5 bases and the J gene end by 5 bases; junction bases not matched to a gene: 5. The CDR3 spells CASSPSGGGETQYF. The CDR3, as DNA: TGTGCCAGCAGCCCTAGCGGGGGAGGGGAGACCCAGTACTTC.

This chain links TRBV29-1 with TRBJ2-3; the match to TRBD1 covers 9 bases. Germline loops: CDR1 SQVTM, CDR2 ANQGSEA. The V gene end was trimmed by 5 bases and the J gene end by 2 bases; junction bases not matched to a gene: 8. There are 15 residues in the CDR3. The CDR3 coding sequence is TGCAGCGTTAGGGTTGGGGACAGGGTCACAGATACGCAGTATTTT. Translating gives CSVRVGDRVTDTQYF.

The chain links TRBV7-2 to TRBJ2-1; D not resolved. CDR3 size: 15 residues. V was clipped by 3 bases and J by 3 bases, with 12 bases between them. Per the germline V gene, CDR1 is SGHTA and CDR2 is FQGNSA. The CDR3 DNA reads TGTGCCAGCAGCTTGAGGCAGAACCTCTACAATGAGCAGTTCTTC. Its translation is CASSLRQNLYNEQFF.

Concerning this clone itself: Compared with germline, one end of the junction differs, possibly owing to a read error. Other DNA sequences in the sample encode the same CDR3. V is TRBV10-3 and J is TRBJ2-7; no definite D call. This CDR3 has 14 residues. Per germline, CDR1 ENHRY and CDR2 SYGVKD. The CDR3 DNA reads TGTGCCATCAGTGACGTCGAAGCACCCTACGAGCAATACTTC. It is translated as CAISDVEAPYEQYF.

This sequence joins TRBV19 and TRBJ2-3; a weak D match, TRBD1 (6 bases). The CDR3 is 15 amino acids. The V end lost 5 bases, the J end lost 2 bases, and 14 bases lay between the germline ends. Germline values: CDR1 LNHDA, CDR2 SQIVND (reference sequence). The CDR3 region has the DNA TGTGCCAGTAGTCCGCACAGGGATATCACAGATACGCAGTATTTT. Amino acids: CASSPHRDITDTQYF. Full variable domain (remainder filled in from reference TRBV19 and TRBJ2-3): DGGITQSPKYLFRKEGQNVTLSCEQNLNHDAMYWYRQDPGQGLRLIYYSQIVNDFQKGDIAEGYSVSREKKESFPLTVTSAQKNPTAFYLCASSPHRDITDTQYFGPGTRLTVL.

The J gene is TRBJ1-2, the V gene TRBV25-1, with D perhaps matching TRBD1 (6 bases). Germline lookup yields CDR1 MGHDK and CDR2 SYGVNS. The CDR3 runs 17 residues. V gave up 4 bases and J gave up 2 bases, with 20 bases separating them. CDR3 DNA: TGTGCCAGCAGTGGGGGCAGGGGACGATCGGCGAACTATGGCTACACCTTC. The encoded protein is CASSGGRGRSANYGYTF.

The J gene is TRBJ1-4, the V gene TRBV6-6; D unresolved. This CDR3 is built from 15 residues. Germline CDR1 and CDR2: MNHNY and SVGAGI (reference sequence). V was pared by 7 bases and J by 8 bases, with 20 bases between. In DNA, the CDR3 is TGTGCCAGCAACTCTCCCACGTCTGGTTCAGAAAAACTGTTTTTT. Its translation: CASNSPTSGSEKLFF.

The gene calls are TRBV5-5 and TRBJ2-5; TRBD2 agrees at 8 bases. The V segment lost 4 bases and the J segment 2 bases; nucleotides outside the gene matches: 10. Germline CDR1 reads SGHKS; CDR2 reads YYEKEE (reference sequence). The CDR3 runs 16 residues. The CDR3 coding sequence is TGTGCCAGCAGCCGGGAGGGGCAGGTGATGCAAGAGACCCAGTACTTC. Protein product: CASSREGQVMQETQYF.

This chain links TRBV30 with TRBJ1-2, with a tentative D call TRBD1 (5 bases). CDR3 length: 14 residues. V lost 5 bases, J lost 11 bases, and 24 bases lay in between. Germline V gene sequence: CDR1 GTSNPN, CDR2 SVGIG (reference sequence). The CDR3 loop is CAWVSPGPGKEYTF. CDR3 bases: TGTGCCTGGGTATCCCCAGGGCCAGGGAAGGAGTACACCTTC.

CDR3 amino acids: CASSPRTGEDGYTF. The CDR3 DNA is TGTGCCAGCTCACCAAGGACAGGGGAGGATGGCTACACCTTC. This sequence joins TRBV18 and TRBJ1-2; 9 nucleotides agree with TRBD1. The ends lost 2 bases at V and 6 bases at J; junction bases unmatched: 4. CDR1 and CDR2 from the germline V gene are KGHSH and LQKENI. The CDR3 runs to 14 residues.

This clone came up a few times. The chain couples TRBV7-9 to TRBJ1-1, with 10 bases identical to TRBD1. Germline CDR1 SEHNR, CDR2 FQNEAQ (reference sequence). The CDR3 sequence is 16 residues long. V trimming: 5 bases; J trimming: 4 bases; junction bases outside the gene matches: 10. This chain's CDR3 is CASSQTRDRGPTEAFF. The CDR3 DNA sequence: TGTGCCAGCAGCCAAACCCGGGACAGGGGTCCCACTGAAGCTTTCTTT. The full variable domain, completed using reference TRBV7-9 and TRBJ1-1, is DTGVSQNPRHKITKRGQNVTFRCDPISEHNRLYWYRQTLGQGPEFLTYFQNEAQLEKSRLLSDRFSAERPKGSFSTLEIQRTEQGDSAMYLCASSQTRDRGPTEAFFGQGTRLTVV.

The V call is TRBV7-8, the J call TRBJ2-5, with 13 bases identical to TRBD2. TRBJ2-7 matches the DNA end more closely, so the J call is doubtful. Germline V CDR1 and CDR2: SGHVS, FQNEAQ. The CDR3 consists of 15 residues. DNA of the CDR3: TGTGCCAGCAGCCCCCAGGGACTAGCGGGGTACGAGCAGTACTTC. Translating gives CASSPQGLAGYEQYF.

The chain carries TRBV4-3 and TRBJ2-3, with 7 bases matching TRBD1. Trimming cost V 1 base and J 2 bases; bases outside gene matches: 9. Germline V gene data show CDR1 as LGHNA and CDR2 as YSLEER. The CDR3 has 17 amino acids. This CDR3 reads CASSQVRMGQLTDTQYF. The DNA for the CDR3 is TGCGCCAGCAGCCAAGTAAGGATGGGACAGCTCACAGATACGCAGTATTTT.

This clone was observed a handful of times. This rearrangement joins TRBV10-2 to TRBJ1-1, with D possibly TRBD1 on 6 matching bases. V was shortened by 2 bases and J by 4 bases, with 14 bases between the two germline ends. Germline V gene data show CDR1 as WSHSY and CDR2 as SAAADI. The CDR3 is 15 amino acids. CDR3 loop: CASSEKQGRSTEAFF. Written as DNA, the CDR3 is TGCGCCAGCAGTGAGAAACAGGGACGGAGCACTGAAGCTTTCTTT.

For this clone: The same CDR3 arises from other DNA sequences in this sample as well. This chain connects TRBV5-6 to TRBJ2-5; 7 positions agree with TRBD2. The germline gives CDR1 SGHDT, CDR2 YYEEEE. V trimming: 0 bases; J trimming: 3 bases; junction bases outside the gene matches: 8. CDR3 size: 16 residues. The CDR3 DNA follows: TGTGCCAGCAGCTTGGTTGCCGGGACTACTAAAGAGACCCAGTACTTC. This codes for CASSLVAGTTKETQYF.

V gene TRBV5-6 combines with J gene TRBJ1-6; D is undetermined. V gave up 4 bases and J gave up 4 bases, with 9 bases separating them. The CDR3 runs 14 residues. Germline V gene data show CDR1 as SGHDT and CDR2 as YYEEEE. CDR3 DNA: TGTGCCAGCAGCCAAGATACTTATAATTCACCCCTCCACTTT. This sequence encodes CASSQDTYNSPLHF.

Only one count was recorded for this clone. The CDR3 region has the DNA TGTGCCAGCAGCCATCTTGACAGGGGATATAGCAATCAGCCCCAGCATTTT. The encoded protein is CASSHLDRGYSNQPQHF. The rearrangement joins TRBV16 to TRBJ1-5, with TRBD1 matching over 8 bases. There are 17 residues in the CDR3. The V and J ends lost 3 bases and 0 bases, in that order; junction bases with no gene match: 7. Germline CDR1 KGHSY, CDR2 FQNENV.

This clone has only one observation. This sequence joins TRBV10-3 and TRBJ2-2, with 9 bases fitting TRBD1. The CDR3 totals 18 residues. Germline assignment: CDR1 ENHRY and CDR2 SYGVKD. The V segment lost 6 bases and the J segment 1 base; nucleotides outside the gene matches: 12. The CDR3 protein is CAIRRDRVIPRNTGELFF. CDR3 nucleotides: TGTGCCATCAGGAGGGACAGGGTAATCCCACGGAACACCGGGGAGCTGTTTTTT.

The genes are TRBV27 and TRBJ2-1, with D possibly being TRBD2 (5 bases). CDR3 length equals 16 residues. Germline CDR1 is MNHEY and CDR2 is SMNVEV (reference sequence). Trimming took off 2 bases at V and 0 bases at J, with 11 bases between the two ends. This chain's CDR3 is CASSLNEGNSYNEQFF. As DNA, the CDR3 is TGTGCCAGCAGTTTAAATGAGGGTAACTCCTACAATGAGCAGTTCTTC.

CDR3: CASSLQDRGRLSDYGYTF. The CDR3 DNA sequence: TGTGCCAGCAGTTTACAGGACAGGGGACGGCTGAGTGACTATGGCTACACCTTC. The chain carries TRBV28 and TRBJ1-2; 9 positions match TRBD1. The CDR3 covers 18 residues. Germline V gene data show CDR1 as MDHEN and CDR2 as SYDVKM. Trimming cost V 2 bases and J 3 bases; bases outside gene matches: 13.

The chain recombines TRBV19 with TRBJ1-6, with 11 bases lining up with TRBD1. The CDR3 runs 17 residues. Trimming at V came to 9 bases and at J to 0 bases, leaving 7 bases not matched to a gene. Germline V gene data show CDR1 as LNHDA and CDR2 as SQIVND (reference sequence). The CDR3 protein is CASARTGGFSYNSPLHF. CDR3 bases: TGTGCCAGCGCTAGGACAGGGGGCTTCTCCTATAATTCACCCCTCCACTTT.